The 5 T cell receptor beta chains presented below share a single source sample, sequenced in a study of T cell responses to AZD1222 COVID-19 vaccine. Sequencing used immunoSEQ multiplex PCR; TCRdb keeps in-frame clones, though not all of them. Altogether about 140,000 clones are present, about 90% being singletons, with the ten largest covering roughly 7.6%. The sequences come from peripheral blood, collected 28 days after the second dose of the MenACWY control vaccine. These receptors were collected from an adult who received the MenACWY meningococcal vaccine as a control.

The chain is built from TRBV6-5 and TRBJ2-4; D gene uncertain. The germline gives CDR1 MNHEY, CDR2 SVGAGI. V was trimmed by 7 bases and J by 0 bases, leaving 10 bases between them. This CDR3 is 14 amino acids long. The CDR3 spells CASTQILAKNIQYF. The DNA of the CDR3 is TGTGCCAGCACCCAGATACTAGCCAAAAACATTCAGTACTTC.

The chain links TRBV6-5 to TRBJ2-1, with 7 nucleotides matching TRBD1. After removal of 3 bases from V and 7 bases from J, the junction contained 6 bases not matched to a gene. Germline CDR1 is MNHEY and CDR2 is SVGAGI. This CDR3 spans 14 amino acids. CDR3: CASSYSTGYNEQFF. The CDR3 DNA follows: TGTGCCAGCAGTTATTCGACAGGGTATAATGAGCAGTTCTTC.

CDR3 sequence reads: CASSLGTGGWYEQFF. DNA for the CDR3: TGCGCCAGCAGCCTAGGGACAGGGGGTTGGTATGAGCAGTTCTTC. The chain carries TRBV4-3 and TRBJ2-1, with 11 nucleotides matching TRBD1. The CDR3 covers 15 residues. Trimming at V came to 4 bases and at J to 8 bases, leaving 7 bases not matched to a gene. Germline loops: CDR1 LGHNA, CDR2 YSLEER.

The chain joins TRBV19 to TRBJ1-4; no reliable D call. V was shortened by 1 base and J by 4 bases, with 10 bases between the two germline ends. The CDR3 loop spans 15 amino acids. Germline V gene data show CDR1 as LNHDA and CDR2 as SQIVND (reference sequence). CDR3 residues: CASSIGGQFNEKLFF. The CDR3 DNA is TGTGCCAGTAGTATAGGAGGGCAGTTTAATGAAAAACTGTTTTTT.

The gene calls are TRBV7-9 and TRBJ1-2, with D uncertain. Germline V CDR1 and CDR2: SEHNR, FQNEAQ (reference sequence). There are 13 residues in the CDR3. V was pared by 5 bases and J by 3 bases, with 10 bases between. CDR3 in DNA: TGTGCCAGCAGCCCAGAGGTCGACTATGGCTACACCTTC. Protein product: CASSPEVDYGYTF.